This section outlines one T cell receptor (beta chain) sequence together with its context. Its antigen is still unknown. The CDR3 is made up of 12 amino acids. Looked up from germline, CDR1 is SQVTM and CDR2 is ANQGSEA. Trimming stripped 4 bases from V and 4 bases from J, with 9 bases between. These data come from a study of cytomegalovirus exposure and HLA in healthy donors. Notes on the study in general: A classifier reportedly called cytomegalovirus status with high sensitivity and specificity. Specificity for CMV antigens was confirmed in vitro for a few of the CMV-associated chains. Rare TCR sequences dominated, though some public TCRs recurred in many donors.

PCR used 60 Vbeta primers and 13 Jbeta primers. Using immunoSEQ multiplex PCR, the repertoire was profiled, and TCRdb retains in-frame clones only, with some absent. The sample carries 150,000 or so clones, roughly 80% recorded once. Every donor was a healthy person donating bone marrow. The specimen sequenced was PBMCs. The TCR comes from a man between 18 and 35 years old in good health and CMV-seropositive. The rearrangement links TRBV29-1 to TRBJ2-3; D is undetermined. CDR3 DNA sequence: TGCAGCGTTGCCCCGGGTTCAGATACGCAGTATTTT. It specifies CSVAPGSDTQYF.